Sequencing of this TCR beta chain was carried out in a study of blood T cell repertoires in COVID-19. As for the study in general: Sites across the United States, Italy and Spain contributed samples from acute and convalescent COVID-19. PBMCs, B-cell-depleted T cells, or T cells were the source of the cDNA or gDNA that made up the material.

CDR1 is KGHSH, CDR2 LQKENI, per germline. This CDR3 has 14 amino acids. V was trimmed by 6 bases and J by 0 bases, leaving 10 bases between them. Original processing methods: Quantification of nucleated cells was approximated via reference gene primer amplification. The table came from immunoSEQ multiplex PCR; TCRdb's copy has only in-frame clones and leaves some out. V, J and clone size derive from that table, while D and trimming were established from the DNA sequence. Among over 120,000 clones listed, about 91% were seen once. V gene TRBV18 combines with J gene TRBJ2-3; D gene unclear. This TCR was recovered from a woman between 50 and 59 years old with acute or convalescent COVID-19. Sequencing was carried out using peripheral blood. The chain's CDR3 is CASSPSYSTDTQYF. The CDR3 DNA follows: TGTGCCAGCTCCCCCTCTTATAGCACAGATACGCAGTATTTT.